The clone carrying this T cell receptor beta chain was counted only a few times. The target antigen is unknown. The data derive from a study of T cell repertoires in cytomegalovirus infection. Turning to the study itself: Signatures in public TCR beta sequences pointed to both CMV infection and matching HLA type. Findings of the study overall: The ex vivo response showed dominance by HLA-C-restricted CMV-specific TCR beta clonotypes.

Losses at the gene ends were 4 bases for V and 1 base for J; bases not matched to a gene: 4. Germline V CDR1 and CDR2: SEHNR, FQNEAQ (reference sequence). The CDR3 length is 17 residues. Each CDR3 protein is one row after TCRdb ran MiXCR on the reads. The sample has fewer than 85,000 distinct CDR3 sequences; around half are singletons. The source was CD8+ T cells from cultured PBMCs, collected from culture after CMV antigen stimulation. This TCR derives from a human donor in good health (CMV status not recorded). Some clones in this sample may be carry-over from other donors' samples. The chain is built from TRBV7-9 and TRBJ2-1, with 13 bases that match TRBD2. CDR3 protein: CASSSRTSGGSYNEQFF. The DNA for the CDR3 is TGTGCCAGCAGCTCCCGGACTAGCGGGGGATCCTACAATGAGCAGTTCTTC.